Many counts were recorded for the clone carrying this TCR beta chain. The CDR3 length is 15 residues. After removal of 3 bases from V and 6 bases from J, the junction contained 7 bases not matched to a gene. Germline CDR1 reads SGHNT; CDR2 reads YENEEA. Treatment defined: randomized to nivolumab then ipilimumab (arm A) or the reverse (arm B). Libraries were prepared by immunoSEQ multiplex PCR; TCRdb keeps only in-frame clonotypes and omits some of them. The sample includes fewer than 4,000 clones, 15% to 20% of them seen just once. This sample is part of a study of sequential checkpoint blockade in melanoma. Whole-study context: TCRβ was sequenced from DNA of some 97 pretreatment tumors.

This receptor was obtained from a human donor with melanoma. This rearrangement joins TRBV11-3 to TRBJ1-5; 8 bases are a match to TRBD1. The sample was tumor tissue (inferred from file names), taken from a patient given nivolumab and ipilimumab in sequence. The CDR3 sequence: CASSLGAGGGQPQHF. In nucleotides, the CDR3 is TGTGCCAGCAGCTTGGGGGCAGGGGGCGGTCAGCCCCAGCATTTT.